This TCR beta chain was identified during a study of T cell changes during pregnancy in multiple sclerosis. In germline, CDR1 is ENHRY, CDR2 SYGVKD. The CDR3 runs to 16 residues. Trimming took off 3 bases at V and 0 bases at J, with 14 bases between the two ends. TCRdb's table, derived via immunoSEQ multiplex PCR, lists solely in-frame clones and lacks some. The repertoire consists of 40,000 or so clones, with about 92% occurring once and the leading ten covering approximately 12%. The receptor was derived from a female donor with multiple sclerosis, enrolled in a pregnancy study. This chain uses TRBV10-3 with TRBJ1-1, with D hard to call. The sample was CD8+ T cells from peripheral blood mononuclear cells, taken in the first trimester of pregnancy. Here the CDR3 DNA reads TGTGCCATCAGTGATGTAGTAGTTGGTGTGAACACTGAAGCTTTCTTT. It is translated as CAISDVVVGVNTEAFF.